A selection of T cell receptor beta chains follows, all from one sample in a study of monozygotic twins with cystic fibrosis. Assay: immunoSEQ multiplex PCR; the TCRdb copy retains only in-frame clones and omits some. The table includes tens of thousands of clones, just under 85% detected once. Specimen: blood. These receptors originate from a girl aged 2-10 years with cystic fibrosis. CDR3s leave out the opening cysteine and the closing phenylalanine or tryptophan.

j_gene,v_gene,CDR3aa
.,TRBV30,AWSPGQVQPYEQY
TRBJ1-2,TRBV11-2,ASSLVPGVSYGYT
TRBJ1-1,TRBV6-4,ASSFGKNTEAF
TRBJ1-6,TRBV5-4,ASNSRTGLKNSPLH
TRBJ2-7,TRBV7-9,ASSSQQGAYEQY
TRBJ2-7,TRBV5-6,ASSPGTGLYEQY
TRBJ2-7,TRBV28,ASSYKPGQRTLEQY
TRBJ2-3,TRBV5-4,ASSPRLDGHTDTQY
TRBJ1-1,TRBV29-1,SVVVQGVYTEAF
TRBJ2-5,TRBV14,ASSQRPIQETQY
TRBJ2-5,TRBV20-1,SASPRETQY
TRBJ1-2,TRBV2,ASIGDSTNYGYT
TRBJ1-2,TRBV30,AWRDRGRRDGYT
TRBJ1-2,TRBV7-2,ASSQTQGNYGYT